A selection of T cell receptor beta chains follows, all from one sample in a study of OX40 agonist ivuxolimab in advanced cancers. This table comes from immunoSEQ multiplex PCR, and its TCRdb copy is limited to in-frame clones, with some not included. The sample lists tens of thousands of clones; 75% to 85% were seen once. The sequencing here drew on CD4+ or CD8+ T cells sorted from blood, taken in a trial of the OX40 agonist ivuxolimab. These receptors all come from an adult with an advanced solid tumor such as melanoma, head and neck, liver or kidney cancer. Both conserved end residues are part of each CDR3. D genes are given only for firm matches. Size values are once, few and many counts, or a class for expanded clones, and some rows have none.

NA	NA	TRBV15	TRBJ2-2	CATSRIQGNPQNTGELFF	TGTGCCACCAGCAGAATTCAGGGGAACCCTCAGAACACCGGGGAGCTGTTTTTT
TRBD1	NA	TRBV6-5	TRBJ1-1	CASSYRQGLDTEAFF	TGTGCCAGCAGTTACCGACAGGGCTTGGACACTGAAGCTTTCTTT
NA	NA	TRBV6-5	TRBJ2-1	CASRLSSYNEQFF	TGTGCCAGCAGACTGAGCTCCTACAATGAGCAGTTCTTC
TRBD1	NA	TRBV11-2	TRBJ1-6	CASSLRQGQNSPLHF	TGTGCCAGCAGCCTAAGACAGGGGCAGAATTCACCCCTCCACTTT
NA	NA	TRBV11-3	TRBJ2-1	CASIQIHYNEQFF	TGTGCCAGCATACAGATCCACTACAATGAGCAGTTCTTC
NA	once	TRBV7-2	TRBJ1-1	CASSYLGTKNTEAFF	TGTGCCAGCAGCTATTTAGGGACCAAGAACACTGAAGCTTTCTTT
NA	NA	TRBV6-6	TRBJ2-7	CASSYRDTSYEQYF	TGTGCCAGCAGTTACCGGGACACCTCCTACGAGCAGTACTTC
NA	once	TRBV7-2	TRBJ1-2	CASSLVGTGYTF	TGTGCCAGCAGCTTAGTAGGGACTGGCTACACCTTC
NA	NA	TRBV6-1	TRBJ2-7	CASRRGTYEQYF	TGTGCCAGCAGGAGAGGCACCTACGAGCAGTACTTC
NA	NA	TRBV19	TRBJ2-7	CASSNLRTQAYEQYF	TGTGCCAGTAGTAACCTTCGGACGCAAGCCTACGAGCAGTACTTC
NA	once	TRBV9	TRBJ1-1	CASSVRDNSEAFF	TGTGCCAGCAGCGTAAGGGACAACTCTGAAGCTTTCTTT
NA	NA	TRBV10-2	TRBJ1-2	CASSESGVTYGYTF	TGCGCCAGCAGTGAGTCGGGGGTAACCTATGGCTACACCTTC
NA	few	TRBV7-9	TRBJ1-1	CASSAAGLNTEAFF	TGTGCCAGCAGCGCAGCAGGGTTGAACACTGAAGCTTTCTTT
NA	NA	TRBV14	TRBJ1-3	CASSQLGSNSGNTIYF	TGTGCCAGCAGCCAACTAGGATCCAACTCTGGAAACACCATATATTTT
NA	NA	TRBV6-5	TRBJ2-1	CASSSAMVSSYNEQFF	TGTGCCAGCAGTTCCGCCATGGTTTCCAGTTACAATGAGCAGTTCTTC
NA	NA	TRBV7-9	TRBJ1-1	CASSSSLGAGNTEAFF	TGTGCCAGCAGCTCAAGCCTGGGGGCGGGGAACACTGAAGCTTTCTTT
NA	once	TRBV5-1	TRBJ1-2	CASSLVGDNYGYTF	TGCGCCAGCAGCTTGGTAGGGGATAACTATGGCTACACCTTC
TRBD1	NA	TRBV6-1	TRBJ1-4	CASSETLDRGLEKLFF	TGTGCCAGCAGTGAAACTTTGGACAGGGGGCTTGAAAAACTGTTTTTT
NA	NA	TRBV7-9	TRBJ2-5	CASSLLGETQYF	TGTGCCAGCAGCTTGCTCGGCGAGACCCAGTACTTC
TRBD1	NA	TRBV19	TRBJ2-3	CASSTKGAGADTQYF	TGTGCCAGTAGTACGAAGGGGGCAGGAGCAGATACGCAGTATTTT
TRBD2	NA	TRBV6-6	TRBJ2-1	CASSYSLGLAANEQFF	TGTGCCAGCAGTTACTCGCTAGGGCTAGCGGCCAATGAGCAGTTCTTC
NA	once	TRBV4-3	TRBJ2-3	CASSQDGGGGLVFTDTQYF	TGCGCCAGCAGCCAAGATGGTGGAGGGGGTCTTGTTTTCACAGATACGCAGTATTTT
NA	NA	TRBV6-1	TRBJ2-7	CASSSTGLAYEQYF	TGTGCCAGCAGCTCAACGGGACTGGCCTACGAGCAGTACTTC
NA	NA	TRBV5-1	TRBJ2-5	CASSEGPQETQYF	TGCGCCAGCAGCGAGGGACCCCAAGAGACCCAGTACTTC
TRBD2	NA	TRBV28	TRBJ2-1	CASSSSGDYNEQFF	TGTGCCAGCAGTTCCAGCGGGGATTACAATGAGCAGTTCTTC
TRBD1	NA	TRBV7-8	TRBJ2-4	CASSLWGQGSNIQYF	TGTGCCAGCAGCTTGTGGGGACAGGGTTCGAACATTCAGTACTTC
NA	NA	TRBV7-7	TRBJ2-2	CASLASHTGELFF	TGTGCCAGCTTGGCCTCCCACACCGGGGAGCTGTTTTTT
NA	NA	TRBV19	TRBJ2-3	CASIPWGGSTDTQYF	TGTGCCAGTATCCCCTGGGGCGGAAGCACAGATACGCAGTATTTT
NA	NA	TRBV19	TRBJ2-1	CASSIDWANEQFF	TGTGCCAGTAGTATAGATTGGGCGAATGAGCAGTTCTTC
NA	NA	TRBV4-1	TRBJ2-7	CASSQGNWMQGRYEQYF	TGCGCCAGCAGCCAGGGAAATTGGATGCAGGGGCGCTACGAGCAGTACTTC
NA	few	TRBV27	TRBJ1-1	CASRNQQAHPNTEAFF	TGTGCCAGCAGGAACCAACAGGCCCATCCGAACACTGAAGCTTTCTTT
TRBD1	once	TRBV11-3	TRBJ2-3	CASSLGGQGAGTDTQYF	TGTGCCAGCAGCTTAGGAGGACAGGGGGCTGGTACAGATACGCAGTATTTT
TRBD1	once	TRBV7-2	TRBJ2-7	CASSANTGTGALWYF	TGTGCCAGCAGCGCGAATACCGGGACAGGAGCCCTATGGTACTTC
TRBD1	few	TRBV7-2	TRBJ2-7	CASSSPGQGLRWYF	TGTGCCAGCAGCTCCCCGGGACAGGGCCTTAGGTGGTACTTC
NA	NA	TRBV7-2	TRBJ1-5	CASSPQGGADQPQHF	TGTGCCAGCAGCCCCCAAGGGGGGGCGGATCAGCCCCAGCATTTT
NA	NA	TRBV2	TRBJ2-3	CASGYTDTQYF	TGTGCCAGCGGATACACAGATACGCAGTATTTT
NA	NA	TRBV5-1	TRBJ1-6	CASSFRGGMNSPLHF	TGCGCCAGCAGCTTTAGGGGGGGCATGAATTCACCCCTCCACTTT
NA	NA	TRBV19	TRBJ1-2	CASSSVRTATYGYTF	TGTGCCAGCTCCTCGGTTAGGACAGCAACCTATGGCTACACCTTC